The subject of this entry is one T cell receptor (beta chain). The data stem from a study of blood T cell repertoires in COVID-19. Study-wide context: Both acute and convalescent COVID-19 samples were obtained from the United States, Italy and Spain.

Sequenced by immunoSEQ multiplex PCR; TCRdb stores in-frame clones only, minus some. The sample lists approximately 52,000 clones, 85% occurring once. This CDR3 spans 15 amino acids. Germline lookup yields CDR1 MGHDK and CDR2 SYGVNS. V trimming: 4 bases; J trimming: 5 bases; junction bases outside the gene matches: 7. The gene calls are TRBV25-1 and TRBJ2-2, with 7 bases aligning to TRBD1. The sequence derives from a human donor in a cohort sampled during active COVID-19. Sequenced sample: peripheral blood. CDR3 loop: CASSATGIVTGELFF. The DNA for the CDR3 is TGTGCCAGCAGTGCGACAGGGATCGTTACCGGGGAGCTGTTTTTT. The whole variable domain, filled in from reference TRBV25-1 and TRBJ2-2, reads EADIYQTPRYLVIGTGKKITLECSQTMGHDKMYWYQQDPGMELHLIHYSYGVNSTEKGDLSSESTVSRIRTEHFPLTLESARPSHTSQYLCASSATGIVTGELFFGEGSRLTVL.